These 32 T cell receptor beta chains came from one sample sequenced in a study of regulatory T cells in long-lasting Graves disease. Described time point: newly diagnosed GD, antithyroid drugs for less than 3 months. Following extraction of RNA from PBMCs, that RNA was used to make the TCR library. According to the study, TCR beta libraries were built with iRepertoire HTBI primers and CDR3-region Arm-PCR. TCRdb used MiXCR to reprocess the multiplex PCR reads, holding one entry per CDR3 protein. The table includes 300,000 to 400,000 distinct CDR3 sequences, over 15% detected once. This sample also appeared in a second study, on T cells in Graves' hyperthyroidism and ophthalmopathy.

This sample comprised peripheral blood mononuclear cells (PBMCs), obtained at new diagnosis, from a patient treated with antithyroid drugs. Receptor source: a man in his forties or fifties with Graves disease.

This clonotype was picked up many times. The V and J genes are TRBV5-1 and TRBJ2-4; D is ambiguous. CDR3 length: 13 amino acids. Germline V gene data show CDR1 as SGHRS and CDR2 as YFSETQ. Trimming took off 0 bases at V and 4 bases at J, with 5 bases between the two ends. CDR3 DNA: TGCGCCAGCAGCTTGGGTCAGAAAAACATTCAGTACTTC. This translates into CASSLGQKNIQYF.

CDR3 in amino acids: CASSPYGLGDTGELFF. The CDR3 nucleotides are TGTGCCAGCAGCCCCTACGGGTTGGGGGACACCGGGGAGCTGTTTTTT. The V call is TRBV10-3, the J call TRBJ2-2; D tentatively reads TRBD1 or TRBD2 (5 bases each). The CDR3 is 16 amino acids. V lost 10 bases to trimming and J lost 3 bases, with 21 bases between them. Germline V gene lookup returns CDR1 ENHRY and CDR2 SYGVKD.

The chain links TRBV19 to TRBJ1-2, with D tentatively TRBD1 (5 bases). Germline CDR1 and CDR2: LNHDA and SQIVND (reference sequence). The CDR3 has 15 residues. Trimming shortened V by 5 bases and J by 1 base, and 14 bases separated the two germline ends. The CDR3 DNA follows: TGTGCCAGTAGTCCAGGGACGGGAGTTAACTATGGCTACACCTTC. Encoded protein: CASSPGTGVNYGYTF.

Here the CDR3 reads CSVADSSNQPQHF. In nucleotides, the CDR3 is TGCAGTGTGGCAGACAGTAGCAATCAGCCCCAGCATTTT. The chain couples TRBV20-1 to TRBJ1-5; D is possibly TRBD1 (5 bases). Trimming stripped 7 bases from V and 0 bases from J, with 10 bases between. The CDR3 length is 13 residues. Looked up from germline, CDR1 is DFQATT and CDR2 is SNEGSKA (reference sequence).

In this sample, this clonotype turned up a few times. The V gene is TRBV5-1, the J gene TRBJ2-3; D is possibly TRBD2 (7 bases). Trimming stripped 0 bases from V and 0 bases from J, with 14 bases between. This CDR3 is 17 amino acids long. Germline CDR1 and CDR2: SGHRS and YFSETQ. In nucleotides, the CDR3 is TGCGCCAGCAGCTTGGGGGGGGGCAGGATTAGCACAGATACGCAGTATTTT. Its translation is CASSLGGGRISTDTQYF.

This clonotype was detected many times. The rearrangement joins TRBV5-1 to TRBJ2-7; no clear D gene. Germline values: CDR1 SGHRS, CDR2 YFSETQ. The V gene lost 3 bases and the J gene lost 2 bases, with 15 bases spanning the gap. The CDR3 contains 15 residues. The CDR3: CASSSRYGGTYEQYF. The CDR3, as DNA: TGCGCCAGCAGCTCGAGGTACGGCGGTACCTACGAGCAGTACTTC. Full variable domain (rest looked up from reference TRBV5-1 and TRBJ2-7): KAGVTQTPRYLIKTRGQQVTLSCSPISGHRSVSWYQQTPGQGLQFLFEYFSETQRNKGNFPGRFSGRQFSNSRSEMNVSTLELGDSALYLCASSSRYGGTYEQYFGPGTRLTVT.

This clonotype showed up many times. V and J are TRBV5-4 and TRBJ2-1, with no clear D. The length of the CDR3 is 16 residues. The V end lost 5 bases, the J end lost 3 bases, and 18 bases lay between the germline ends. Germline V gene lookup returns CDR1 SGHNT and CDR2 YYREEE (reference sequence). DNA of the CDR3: TGTGCCAGCAGTTTGCCTAATATTCCACACTACAATGAGCAGTTCTTC. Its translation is CASSLPNIPHYNEQFF.

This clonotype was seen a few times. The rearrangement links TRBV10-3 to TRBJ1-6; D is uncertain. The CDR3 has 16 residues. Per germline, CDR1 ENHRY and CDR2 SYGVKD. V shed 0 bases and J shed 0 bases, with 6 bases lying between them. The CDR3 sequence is CAISESRNSYNSPLHF. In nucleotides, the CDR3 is TGTGCCATCAGTGAGTCCCGTAACTCCTATAATTCACCCCTCCACTTT.

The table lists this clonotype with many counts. CDR3 protein: CASSVTSGGYNEQFF. Here the CDR3 DNA reads TGTGCCAGCAGCGTTACTAGCGGGGGCTACAATGAGCAGTTCTTC. The V call is TRBV28, the J call TRBJ2-1; 11 nucleotides line up with TRBD2. Germline values: CDR1 MDHEN, CDR2 SYDVKM. V was clipped by 6 bases and J by 3 bases; unmatched bases: 4. The CDR3 is 15 residues long.

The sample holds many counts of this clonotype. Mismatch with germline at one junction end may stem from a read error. The CDR3 loop is CASGEEGNYGYTF. DNA of the CDR3: TGTGCCAGCGGTGAGGAGGGCAACTATGGCTACACCTTC. V gene TRBV2 combines with J gene TRBJ1-2; D remains ambiguous. CDR3 size: 13 residues. The germline gives CDR1 SNHLY, CDR2 FYNNEI.

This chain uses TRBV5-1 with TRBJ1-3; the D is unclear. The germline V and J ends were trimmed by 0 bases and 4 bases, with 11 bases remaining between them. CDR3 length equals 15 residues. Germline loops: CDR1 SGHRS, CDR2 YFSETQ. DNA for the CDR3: TGCGCCAGCAGCTTGGCCATGGGAGGAGGAAACACCATATATTTT. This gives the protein CASSLAMGGGNTIYF.

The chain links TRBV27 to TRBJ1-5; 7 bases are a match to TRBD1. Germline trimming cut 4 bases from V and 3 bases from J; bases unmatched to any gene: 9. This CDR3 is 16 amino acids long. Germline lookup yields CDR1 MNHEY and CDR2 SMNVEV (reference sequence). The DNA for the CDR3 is TGTGCCAGCAGTTCCCCGACAGGGTCATCCAATCAGCCCCAGCATTTT. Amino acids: CASSSPTGSSNQPQHF.

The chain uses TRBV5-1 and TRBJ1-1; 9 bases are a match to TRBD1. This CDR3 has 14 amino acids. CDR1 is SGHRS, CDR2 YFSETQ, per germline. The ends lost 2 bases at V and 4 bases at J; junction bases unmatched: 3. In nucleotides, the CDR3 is TGCGCCAGCAGCTTCCGGACAGGGGTCACTGAAGCTTTCTTT. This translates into CASSFRTGVTEAFF.

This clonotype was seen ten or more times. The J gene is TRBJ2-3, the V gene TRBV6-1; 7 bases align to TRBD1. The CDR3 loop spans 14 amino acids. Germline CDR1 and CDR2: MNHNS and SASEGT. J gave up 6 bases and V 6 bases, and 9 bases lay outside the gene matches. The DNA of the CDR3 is TGTGCCAGCAGAACGCCGACAGGGACCGATACGCAGTATTTT. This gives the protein CASRTPTGTDTQYF.

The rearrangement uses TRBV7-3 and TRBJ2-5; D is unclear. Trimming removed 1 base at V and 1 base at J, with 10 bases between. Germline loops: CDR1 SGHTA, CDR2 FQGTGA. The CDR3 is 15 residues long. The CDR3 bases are TGTGCCAGCAGCTTAATCAAGGGCAGCCAAGAGACCCAGTACTTC. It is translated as CASSLIKGSQETQYF. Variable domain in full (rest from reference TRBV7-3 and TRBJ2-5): GAGVSQTPSNKVTEKGKYVELRCDPISGHTALYWYRQSLGQGPEFLIYFQGTGAADDSGLPNDRFFAVRPEGSVSTLKIQRTERGDSAVYLCASSLIKGSQETQYFGPGTRLLVL.

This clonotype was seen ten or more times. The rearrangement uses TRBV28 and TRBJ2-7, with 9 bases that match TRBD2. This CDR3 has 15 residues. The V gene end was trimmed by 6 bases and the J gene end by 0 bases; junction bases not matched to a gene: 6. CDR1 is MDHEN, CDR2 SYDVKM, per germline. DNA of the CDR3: TGTGCCAGCAGCCGCGGGGGGGGCAGCTCCTACGAGCAGTACTTC. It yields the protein CASSRGGGSSYEQYF.

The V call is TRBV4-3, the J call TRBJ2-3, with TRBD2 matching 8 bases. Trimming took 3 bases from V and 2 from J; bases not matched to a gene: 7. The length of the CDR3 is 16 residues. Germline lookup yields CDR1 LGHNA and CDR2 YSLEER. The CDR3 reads CASSHRGGQSTDTQYF. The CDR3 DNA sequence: TGCGCCAGCAGCCACCGCGGGGGGCAATCCACAGATACGCAGTATTTT.

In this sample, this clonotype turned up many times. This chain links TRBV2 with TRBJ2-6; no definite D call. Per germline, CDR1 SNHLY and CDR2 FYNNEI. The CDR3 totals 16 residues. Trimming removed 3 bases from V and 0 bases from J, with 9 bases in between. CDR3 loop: CASSDFTSSGANVLTF. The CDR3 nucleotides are TGTGCCAGCAGTGACTTCACAAGCTCTGGGGCCAACGTCCTGACTTTC.

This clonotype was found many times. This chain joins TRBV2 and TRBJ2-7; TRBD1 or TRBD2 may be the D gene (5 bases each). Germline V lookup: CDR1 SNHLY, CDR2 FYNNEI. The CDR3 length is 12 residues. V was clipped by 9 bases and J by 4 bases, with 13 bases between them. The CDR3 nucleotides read TGTGCCAGTCGGGGCGGGTTGTACGAGCAGTACTTC. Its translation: CASRGGLYEQYF.

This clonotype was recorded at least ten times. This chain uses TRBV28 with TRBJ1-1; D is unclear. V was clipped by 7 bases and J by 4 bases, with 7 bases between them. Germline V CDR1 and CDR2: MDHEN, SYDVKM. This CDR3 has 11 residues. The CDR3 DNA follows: TGTGCCAGCATCTCGAGCACTGAAGCTTTCTTT. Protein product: CASISSTEAFF.

The CDR3 sequence is CAWSVTQGGSPLHF. CDR3 sequence (DNA): TGTGCCTGGAGTGTAACGCAGGGTGGTTCACCCCTCCACTTT. The chain has TRBV30 and TRBJ1-6, with D possibly being TRBD1 (5 bases). Trimming stripped 0 bases from V and 9 bases from J, with 12 bases between. The CDR3 length is 14 residues. In germline, CDR1 is GTSNPN, CDR2 SVGIG (reference sequence). Full variable domain (remainder filled in from reference TRBV30 and TRBJ1-6): SQTIHQWPATLVQPVGSPLSLECTVEGTSNPNLYWYRQAAGRGLQLLFYSVGIGQISSEVPQNLSASRPQDRQFILSSKKLLLSDSGFYLCAWSVTQGGSPLHFGNGTRLTVT.

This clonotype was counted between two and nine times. As DNA, the CDR3 is TGCAGTGCTAGGAAAAACGTTGGCGAAAAACTGTTTTTT. This translates into CSARKNVGEKLFF. The chain combines TRBV20-1 with TRBJ1-4, with D unresolved. The CDR3 consists of 13 residues. The V gene's germline CDR1 is DFQATT and CDR2 SNEGSKA (reference sequence). Trimming cost V 3 bases and J 8 bases, with 13 bases left between them.

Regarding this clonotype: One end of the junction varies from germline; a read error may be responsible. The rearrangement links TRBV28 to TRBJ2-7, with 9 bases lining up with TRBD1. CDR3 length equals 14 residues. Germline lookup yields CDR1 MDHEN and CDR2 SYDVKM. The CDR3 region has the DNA TGCGCCAGCAGCCAAGAGGACAGGGGCAACGAGCAGTACTTC. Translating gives CASSQEDRGNEQYF.

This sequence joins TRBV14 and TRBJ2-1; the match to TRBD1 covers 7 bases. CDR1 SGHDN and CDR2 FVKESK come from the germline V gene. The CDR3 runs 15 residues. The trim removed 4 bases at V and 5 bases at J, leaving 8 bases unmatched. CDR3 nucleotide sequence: TGTGCCAGCAGCCTCCCCAAGACAGGGAACAATGAGCAGTTCTTC. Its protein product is CASSLPKTGNNEQFF.

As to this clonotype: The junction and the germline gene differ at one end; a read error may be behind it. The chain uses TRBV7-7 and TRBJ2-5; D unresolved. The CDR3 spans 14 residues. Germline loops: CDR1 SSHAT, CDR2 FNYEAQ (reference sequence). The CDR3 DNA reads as TGTGCCGGCAGCTTAGGTCCCACCGGCGAGACCCAGTACTTC. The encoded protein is CAGSLGPTGETQYF.

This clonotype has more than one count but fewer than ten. The CDR3 coding sequence is TGTGCCAGCAGTTCGCCGGGACAGGGGGGCGGTCAGCCCCAGCATTTT. It specifies CASSSPGQGGGQPQHF. J is TRBJ1-5 and V is TRBV28; 11 bases map to TRBD1. This CDR3 is built from 16 residues. Germline CDR1 is MDHEN and CDR2 is SYDVKM. V trimming: 4 bases; J trimming: 6 bases; junction bases outside the gene matches: 8.

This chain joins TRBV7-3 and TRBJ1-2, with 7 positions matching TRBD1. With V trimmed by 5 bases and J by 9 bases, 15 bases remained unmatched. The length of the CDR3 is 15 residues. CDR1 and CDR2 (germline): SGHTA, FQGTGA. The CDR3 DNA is TGTGCCAGCAGCCCTCACAACGACAGGGACCAGCGCTACACCTTC. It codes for CASSPHNDRDQRYTF.

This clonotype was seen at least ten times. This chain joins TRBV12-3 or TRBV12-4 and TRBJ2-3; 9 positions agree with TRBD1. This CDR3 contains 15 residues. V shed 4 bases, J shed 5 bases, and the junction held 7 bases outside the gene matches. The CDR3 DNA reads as TGTGCCAGCAGTTCCTCACAGGGGGCCGGAGATACGCAGTATTTT. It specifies CASSSSQGAGDTQYF.

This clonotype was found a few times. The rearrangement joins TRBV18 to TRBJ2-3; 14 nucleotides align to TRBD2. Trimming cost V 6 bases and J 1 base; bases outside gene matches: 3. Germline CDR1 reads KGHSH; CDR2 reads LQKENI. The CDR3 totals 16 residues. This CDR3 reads CASSTSGGAGTDTQYF. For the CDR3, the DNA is TGTGCCAGCTCGACTAGCGGGGGGGCCGGCACAGATACGCAGTATTTT.

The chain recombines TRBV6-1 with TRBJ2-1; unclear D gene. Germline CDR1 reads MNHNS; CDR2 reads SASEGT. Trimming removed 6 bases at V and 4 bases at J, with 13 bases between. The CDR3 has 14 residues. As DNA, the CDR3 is TGTGCCAGCAGATATCTTGACGTATACAATGAGCAGTTCTTC. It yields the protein CASRYLDVYNEQFF.

The CDR3 DNA reads as TGCGCCAGCAGCTTGTCCAGGCCTGGGGCCAACGTCCTGACTTTC. This codes for CASSLSRPGANVLTF. V is TRBV5-1 and J is TRBJ2-6; D ambiguous. With 1 base removed from V and 2 bases from J, the gap between germline ends came to 7 bases. Germline-derived CDR1 and CDR2 are SGHRS and YFSETQ. The CDR3 totals 15 residues.

As DNA, the CDR3 is TGTGCCAGCAGTCCGACAGGGGTGGTTATAGATACGCAGTATTTT. Protein product: CASSPTGVVIDTQYF. The J gene is TRBJ2-3, the V gene TRBV28, with TRBD1 identical over 8 bases. Germline CDR1 and CDR2: MDHEN and SYDVKM. The CDR3 has 15 amino acids. The V segment lost 5 bases and the J segment 5 bases; nucleotides outside the gene matches: 9.